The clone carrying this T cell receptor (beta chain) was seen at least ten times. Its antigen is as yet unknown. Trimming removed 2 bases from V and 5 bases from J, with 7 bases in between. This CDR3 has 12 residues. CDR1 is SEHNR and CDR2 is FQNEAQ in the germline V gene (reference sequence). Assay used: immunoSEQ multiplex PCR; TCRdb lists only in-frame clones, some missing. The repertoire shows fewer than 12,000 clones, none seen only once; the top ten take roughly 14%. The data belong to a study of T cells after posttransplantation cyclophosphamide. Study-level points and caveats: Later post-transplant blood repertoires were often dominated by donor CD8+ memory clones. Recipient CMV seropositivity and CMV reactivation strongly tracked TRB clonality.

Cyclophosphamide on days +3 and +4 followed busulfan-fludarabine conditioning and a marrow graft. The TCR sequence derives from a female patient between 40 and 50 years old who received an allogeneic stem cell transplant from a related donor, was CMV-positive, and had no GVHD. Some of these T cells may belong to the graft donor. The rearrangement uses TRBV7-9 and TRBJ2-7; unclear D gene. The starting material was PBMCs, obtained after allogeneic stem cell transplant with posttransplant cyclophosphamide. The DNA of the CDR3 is TGTGCCAGCAGCTTAACTGAAGACGAGCAGTACTTC. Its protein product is CASSLTEDEQYF. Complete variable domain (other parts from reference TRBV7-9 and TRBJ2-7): DTGVSQNPRHKITKRGQNVTFRCDPISEHNRLYWYRQTLGQGPEFLTYFQNEAQLEKSRLLSDRFSAERPKGSFSTLEIQRTEQGDSAMYLCASSLTEDEQYFGPGTRLTVT.